A single sample is the source of the 25 T cell receptor beta chains below, sequenced in a study of vaccination and CD4 T cells after COVID-19. Sequencing of the DNA from cultured CD4+ T cells was carried out with the Oncomine TCR Beta short-read assay. Via MiXCR, TCRdb re-called the PCR reads, giving one row per CDR3 protein. The profile shows about 14,000 distinct CDR3 sequences, 40% to 65% of them singletons. The treatment here: roughly 11-day PBMC culture with coronavirus spike peptide pools or control peptides (ViraFEST assay). These receptors' antigens are unknown. The material was CD4+ T cells from blood, cultured in vitro, obtained before SARS-CoV-2 vaccination. The receptors shown here come from a human donor who had recovered from COVID-19.

V usage is TRBV24-1 and J usage is TRBJ2-1; D possibly corresponds to TRBD2 (5 bases). V was cut by 8 bases and J by 7 bases, with 47 bases left in between. The germline V gene has CDR1 KGHDR and CDR2 SFDVKD. The CDR3 contains 24 residues. The CDR3 is CATTGLYLYQFCLVWATWENEQFF. The DNA of the CDR3 is TGTGCCACCACGGGTTTGTACCTCTACCAATTTTGTTTAGTCTGGGCTACGTGGGAGAATGAGCAGTTCTTC.

This clonotype turned up a few times. The rearrangement links TRBV6-1 to TRBJ2-1; 9 bases match TRBD1. The CDR3 consists of 15 residues. Germline V gives CDR1 MNHNS, CDR2 SASEGT. Trimming took 6 bases from V and 7 from J; bases not matched to a gene: 10. CDR3 residues: CASRKQGAVRNEQFF. CDR3 bases: TGTGCCAGCAGGAAACAGGGGGCGGTTCGTAATGAGCAGTTCTTC.

V usage is TRBV6-1 and J usage is TRBJ2-7, with 11 bases that match TRBD2. CDR3 length equals 15 residues. Germline CDR1 reads MNHNS; CDR2 reads SASEGT. The V and J ends lost 6 bases and 1 base, in that order; junction bases with no gene match: 5. The CDR3 nucleotides are TGTGCCAGCAGGACCGGGACTAGCGGTTCCTACGAGCAGTACTTC. It yields the protein CASRTGTSGSYEQYF.

The CDR3 here is CASSFSRANTGELFF. The CDR3 DNA reads TGTGCCAGCAGCTTCTCCCGTGCGAACACCGGGGAGCTGTTTTTT. This chain uses TRBV7-9 with TRBJ2-2; D is ambiguous. V lost 3 bases and J lost 0, with 8 bases in between. The CDR3 sequence is 15 residues long. Germline V gene data show CDR1 as SEHNR and CDR2 as FQNEAQ (reference sequence).

This clonotype came up a few times. The chain uses TRBV20-1 and TRBJ1-1; D gene unclear. Germline CDR1 and CDR2: DFQATT and SNEGSKA (reference sequence). The CDR3 totals 11 residues. V dropped 6 bases and J dropped 7 bases, with 12 bases sitting between them. Here the CDR3 reads CSAKTIYEAFF. The CDR3 DNA reads TGCAGTGCCAAGACTATATATGAAGCTTTCTTT.

The chain uses TRBV7-9 and TRBJ2-3, with 14 bases fitting TRBD2. The CDR3 consists of 15 residues. Germline V gene sequence: CDR1 SEHNR, CDR2 FQNEAQ (reference sequence). V gave up 5 bases and J gave up 5 bases; unmatched junction bases: 3. CDR3 loop: CASSPGTSGRDTQYF. The DNA for the CDR3 is TGTGCCAGCAGCCCCGGGACTAGCGGGAGAGATACGCAGTATTTT.

The chain has TRBV6-5 and TRBJ1-1; perhaps TRBD1 as D (5 bases). The V end was cut by 0 bases, the J end by 8 bases, with 16 bases between. The length of the CDR3 is 15 residues. The germline CDR1 and CDR2 sequences are MNHEY and SVGAGI. CDR3 loop: CASSYSINRLTEAFF. The DNA for the CDR3 is TGTGCCAGCAGTTACTCTATTAACAGGTTAACGGAAGCTTTCTTT.

The rearrangement links TRBV20-1 to TRBJ2-1; no definite D call. V was pared by 0 bases and J by 0 bases, with 9 bases between. From germline, CDR1 is DFQATT and CDR2 SNEGSKA (reference sequence). This CDR3 is 15 amino acids long. CDR3 bases: TGCAGTGCTAGAGATTTGGGTTTCTCCTACAATGAGCAGTTCTTC. It yields the protein CSARDLGFSYNEQFF.

This chain joins TRBV2 and TRBJ1-1; D gene uncertain. The CDR3 spans 13 residues. CDR1 is SNHLY and CDR2 is FYNNEI in the germline V gene. Between the trimmed V and J ends, which lost 0 bases and 7 bases, there was a span of 9 bases. The CDR3 loop is CASSEARGSEAFF. The DNA of the CDR3 is TGTGCCAGCAGTGAAGCCCGTGGGAGTGAAGCTTTCTTT.

The gene calls are TRBV6-5 and TRBJ2-3; D is tentatively TRBD1 or TRBD2 (6 bases each). The CDR3 extends over 12 amino acids. Trimming stripped 4 bases from V and 7 bases from J, with 9 bases between. The germline V gene has CDR1 MNHEY and CDR2 SVGAGI. In nucleotides, the CDR3 is TGTGCCAGCAGTTCGGGGGCCTATACGCAGTATTTT. This translates into CASSSGAYTQYF.

The chain links TRBV5-4 to TRBJ2-3; D is perhaps TRBD1 (6 bases). In germline, CDR1 is SGHNT, CDR2 YYREEE (reference sequence). The germline V and J ends were trimmed by 3 bases and 0 bases, with 20 bases remaining between them. The CDR3 is 18 amino acids. CDR3 amino acids: CASSSIRGQPYSTDTQYF. In nucleotides, the CDR3 is TGTGCCAGCAGCTCAATTCGAGGACAGCCCTATAGCACAGATACGCAGTATTTT.

The chain carries TRBV11-2 and TRBJ2-3; 12 positions agree with TRBD2. Looked up from germline, CDR1 is SGHAT and CDR2 is FQNNGV. V lost 0 bases to trimming and J lost 5 bases; unmatched junction nucleotides: 9. The CDR3 has 18 residues. The CDR3: CASSLEGWTSGIRDTQYF. In DNA form, the CDR3 reads TGTGCCAGCAGCTTAGAGGGATGGACTAGCGGGATCAGAGATACGCAGTATTTT.

The CDR3 protein is CATTGQVGTEAFF. The CDR3 bases are TGTGCCACTACGGGACAGGTTGGCACTGAAGCTTTCTTT. The V gene is TRBV28, the J gene TRBJ1-1, with 8 bases aligning to TRBD1. This CDR3 is built from 13 residues. CDR1 and CDR2 (germline): MDHEN, SYDVKM. J lost 4 bases, V lost 10 bases, and 8 bases had no gene match.

This chain joins TRBV20-1 and TRBJ1-5; the D gene is possibly TRBD1 (5 bases). Germline V gives CDR1 DFQATT, CDR2 SNEGSKA (reference sequence). The CDR3 extends over 22 amino acids. With 3 bases removed from V and 1 base from J, the gap between germline ends came to 34 bases. The CDR3 sequence is CSASRPTAYGVGVFWSNQPQHF. DNA for the CDR3: TGCAGTGCTAGTCGCCCTACTGCATACGGGGTGGGGGTATTTTGGAGCAATCAGCCCCAGCATTTT.

The sample holds a few counts of this clonotype. This chain uses TRBV15 with TRBJ2-2; TRBD1 matches at 7 bases. Trimming removed 8 bases from V and 0 bases from J; junction bases left unmatched: 0. The germline V gene has CDR1 LNHNV and CDR2 YYDKDF (reference sequence). The CDR3 runs 13 residues. Written as DNA, the CDR3 is TGTGCCACCGGGACAGCGAACACCGGGGAGCTGTTTTTT. Encoded protein: CATGTANTGELFF.

The sample holds a few counts of this clonotype. This chain uses TRBV6-1 with TRBJ2-1; 7 nucleotides line up with TRBD1. Germline lookup yields CDR1 MNHNS and CDR2 SASEGT. CDR3 length: 14 residues. J lost 6 bases, V lost 7 bases, and 9 bases had no gene match. CDR3 region: CASTLPGQSNEQFF. In nucleotides, the CDR3 is TGTGCCAGCACCCTCCCGGGACAGAGCAATGAGCAGTTCTTC.

J is TRBJ1-2 and V is TRBV18; 9 nucleotides line up with TRBD1. Germline lookup yields CDR1 KGHSH and CDR2 LQKENI. Unmatched junction bases numbered 5, after V lost 1 base and J lost 5 bases. The CDR3 is made up of 15 amino acids. As DNA, the CDR3 is TGTGCCAGCTCACCACTACAGGGGGCAGATTATGGCTACACCTTC. Its translation is CASSPLQGADYGYTF.

The V gene is TRBV14, the J gene TRBJ1-2; TRBD1 aligns across 7 bases. The CDR3 has 14 amino acids. Germline values: CDR1 SGHDN, CDR2 FVKESK. The V gene end was trimmed by 6 bases and the J gene end by 4 bases; junction bases not matched to a gene: 8. CDR3 residues: CASRRGQQSYGYTF. In DNA, the CDR3 is TGTGCCAGCAGGAGGGGACAGCAATCCTATGGCTACACCTTC.

The rearrangement uses TRBV28 and TRBJ1-1; TRBD1 aligns across 10 bases. Germline lookup yields CDR1 MDHEN and CDR2 SYDVKM. The J segment lost 3 bases and the V segment lost 5 bases, leaving 6 bases of the junction unmatched. The CDR3 length is 15 residues. The CDR3 here is CASSATGGAHTEAFF. The CDR3 bases are TGTGCCAGCAGTGCGACAGGGGGCGCTCACACTGAAGCTTTCTTT.

Turning to this clonotype: Without the conserved terminal phenylalanine or tryptophan, this CDR3 likely stems from a read error. This rearrangement joins TRBV19 to TRBJ1-5; D remains unclear. The V end lost 7 bases, the J end lost 2 bases, and 9 bases lay between the germline ends. The CDR3 is 13 residues long. The germline V gene encodes CDR1 LNHDA and CDR2 SQIVND (reference sequence). CDR3 DNA sequence: TGTGCCAGTAATGCGTTGGGCAATCAGCCCCAGCATCTT. Encoded protein: CASNALGNQPQHL.

The rearrangement uses TRBV20-1 and TRBJ2-2, with D maybe TRBD2 (6 bases). The CDR3 spans 15 residues. Trimming took off 1 base at V and 4 bases at J, with 13 bases between the two ends. Germline V gene lookup returns CDR1 DFQATT and CDR2 SNEGSKA (reference sequence). The CDR3 DNA is TGCAGTGCTAGAGTATTGGAGGGCGGCACCGGGGAGCTGTTTTTT. Its protein product is CSARVLEGGTGELFF.

The J gene is TRBJ2-7, the V gene TRBV30, with D unresolved. Trimming removed 2 bases at V and 0 bases at J, with 5 bases between. CDR1 and CDR2 (germline): GTSNPN, SVGIG (reference sequence). The CDR3 runs 12 residues. The DNA for the CDR3 is TGTGCCTGGAGTTTAAGCTCCTACGAGCAGTACTTC. Translated: CAWSLSSYEQYF. The whole variable domain, remainder taken from reference TRBV30 and TRBJ2-7, is SQTIHQWPATLVQPVGSPLSLECTVEGTSNPNLYWYRQAAGRGLQLLFYSVGIGQISSEVPQNLSASRPQDRQFILSSKKLLLSDSGFYLCAWSLSSYEQYFGPGTRLTVT.

This clonotype was seen more than once but under ten times. V gene TRBV6-4 combines with J gene TRBJ2-3; the match to TRBD2 covers 7 bases. V lost 0 bases and J lost 3; bases outside the gene matches: 0. The germline V gene encodes CDR1 MRHNA and CDR2 SNTAGT. This CDR3 comprises 14 residues. DNA of the CDR3: TGTGCCAGCAGTGACTCGCGGGAGACAGATACGCAGTATTTT. Protein sequence: CASSDSRETDTQYF.

This clonotype was counted a few times. The genes are TRBV10-3 and TRBJ1-6; D uncertain. Trimming removed 8 bases at V and 5 bases at J, with 13 bases between. This CDR3 is 14 amino acids long. Germline-derived CDR1 and CDR2 are ENHRY and SYGVKD. DNA for the CDR3: TGTGCCATCTCCGGAGACACCGATAATTCACCCCTCCACTTT. Its protein product is CAISGDTDNSPLHF.

In its sample, this clonotype was seen once. This chain joins TRBV12-3 or TRBV12-4 and TRBJ2-1; TRBD1 is a possible D gene (6 bases). Trimming removed 3 bases at V and 2 bases at J, with 8 bases between. CDR3 length equals 14 residues. The CDR3 coding sequence is TGTGCCAGCAGTTTGGACAGAACCTACAATGAGCAGTTCTTC. It translates to CASSLDRTYNEQFF.